These T cell receptor beta chains were read from a single sample in a study of radiotherapy plus CTLA-4 blockade in lung cancer. Sequencing used immunoSEQ multiplex PCR; TCRdb keeps in-frame clones, though not all of them. The sample includes more than 50,000 clones, more than 70% of them seen just once. The input for sequencing was peripheral blood, taken from a patient treated with radiotherapy plus ipilimumab. Every receptor here comes from a human donor with non-small cell lung cancer who had a complete response to radiotherapy plus ipilimumab. The CDR3 runs from the conserved cysteine through the conserved F or W. A D gene is named only where the DNA matches it firmly. Size tells how often a clone was seen (once, few, many) or the class of an expanded clone, and some rows leave it out.

CDR3aa,CDR3nt,j_gene,d_gene,abundance,v_gene,len
CASSGGGATGELFF,TGTGCCAGCAGTGGCGGGGGGGCCACCGGGGAGCTGTTTTTT,TRBJ2-2,TRBD2,.,TRBV2,14
CASSQVRARTDTQYF,TGCGCCAGCAGCCAAGTCAGGGCGCGAACAGATACGCAGTATTTT,TRBJ2-3,.,.,TRBV4-3,15
CASSLLAGGNEQFF,TGTGCCAGCAGCTTGTTGGCGGGGGGCAATGAGCAGTTCTTC,TRBJ2-1,TRBD2,few,TRBV5-4,14
CAAKGGNSYEQYF,TGTGCCGCAAAGGGGGGGAACTCCTACGAGCAGTACTTC,TRBJ2-7,.,.,TRBV6-1,13
CASSYSPGRSNEQFF,TGTGCCAGCAGTTACTCGCCAGGGCGAAGCAATGAGCAGTTCTTC,TRBJ2-1,.,.,TRBV6-5,15
CASSESGQPQETQYF,TGCGCCAGCAGTGAGTCGGGCCAACCCCAAGAGACCCAGTACTTC,TRBJ2-5,.,.,TRBV10-1,15
CASSLQGANTGELFF,TGTGCCAGCAGCCTACAGGGGGCTAACACCGGGGAGCTGTTTTTT,TRBJ2-2,TRBD1,.,TRBV7-3,15
CASSNIDRTNTGELFF,TGTGCCAGCTCAAATATAGACAGGACGAACACCGGGGAGCTGTTTTTT,TRBJ2-2,.,.,TRBV18,16
CASSKSSGRPNLCRDIQYF,TGTGCCAGCAGCAAATCTAGCGGGAGGCCCAACCTCTGTAGGGACATTCAGTACTTC,TRBJ2-4,.,.,TRBV21-1,19
CASGSTGTGNNEQFF,TGTGCCAGTGGATCAACCGGGACAGGGAATAATGAGCAGTTCTTC,TRBJ2-1,TRBD1,.,TRBV19,15
CASHSRGQGSDTQYF,TGTGCCAGCCATTCAAGGGGACAGGGTTCAGATACGCAGTATTTT,TRBJ2-3,TRBD1,.,TRBV28,15
CASSLNLTATVIYGYTF,TGTGCCAGCAGCTTAAACCTAACAGCCACCGTTATCTATGGCTACACCTTC,TRBJ1-2,.,.,TRBV13,17
CASSEASTTGYTIYF,TGTGCCAGCAGTGAAGCGTCTACCACCGGGTACACCATATATTTT,TRBJ1-3,.,few,TRBV2,15
CASSFFTGELFF,TGTGCCAGCAGCTTCTTCACCGGGGAGCTGTTTTTT,TRBJ2-2,.,.,TRBV7-9,12
CASSRVASGSGNEQFF,TGTGCCAGCAGTAGGGTAGCTAGCGGGAGTGGCAATGAGCAGTTCTTC,TRBJ2-1,TRBD2,.,TRBV27,16
CASSPTGGVAETQYF,TGTGCCAGCTCACCCACAGGGGGCGTCGCAGAGACCCAGTACTTC,TRBJ2-5,TRBD1,.,TRBV18,15
CASSLGQTSNEKLFF,TGTGCCAGCAGTTTAGGGCAAACTTCTAATGAAAAACTGTTTTTT,TRBJ1-4,.,.,TRBV28,15
CASSSMGLAVYNEQFF,TGTGCCAGCAGCTCGATGGGACTAGCGGTCTACAATGAGCAGTTCTTC,TRBJ2-1,TRBD2,.,TRBV5-6,16
CATSRGTRLDEQFF,TGTGCCACCAGCAGAGGGACTAGACTAGATGAGCAGTTCTTC,TRBJ2-1,TRBD2,.,TRBV15,14
CASSYSGTGRVGEQYF,TGTGCCAGCAGCTACTCCGGGACAGGGAGGGTAGGCGAGCAGTACTTC,TRBJ2-7,TRBD1,.,TRBV13,16
CASSRGTQGDTQYF,TGTGCCAGCAGCCGCGGGACGCAGGGAGATACGCAGTATTTT,TRBJ2-3,.,.,TRBV4-2,14
CASSPGGRYEQYF,TGTGCCAGCAGCCCAGGGGGACGCTACGAGCAGTACTTC,TRBJ2-7,TRBD1,medium-sized,TRBV7-9,13
CASSYAGGQGFEQYF,TGTGCCAGCAGTTACGCCGGGGGACAGGGGTTCGAGCAGTACTTC,TRBJ2-7,TRBD1,once,TRBV6-5,15
CSGKIAGGPDTQYF,TGCAGCGGTAAAATAGCGGGAGGCCCAGATACGCAGTATTTT,TRBJ2-3,TRBD2,.,TRBV29-1,14
CASSQNSYRDVLRTIYF,TGCGCCAGCAGCCAAAACTCCTACAGGGATGTATTAAGGACCATATATTTT,TRBJ1-3,.,.,TRBV5-1,17
CASSLDAGRNTGELFF,TGTGCCAGCAGCTTAGATGCGGGACGGAACACCGGGGAGCTGTTTTTT,TRBJ2-2,.,.,TRBV11-2,16
CASSLASDSSPLHF,TGTGCCAGCAGCTTAGCCTCGGACAGCTCACCCCTCCACTTT,TRBJ1-6,.,.,TRBV7-2,14
CASSPMDERGYGYTF,TGTGCCAGCTCACCAATGGACGAGCGGGGCTATGGCTACACCTTC,TRBJ1-2,.,.,TRBV18,15
CASSNDQGYGYTF,TGTGCCAGCAGCAACGACCAGGGGTATGGCTACACCTTC,TRBJ1-2,.,.,TRBV7-8,13
CASSLAVNTEAFF,TGCGCCAGCAGCTTGGCCGTAAACACTGAAGCTTTCTTT,TRBJ1-1,.,.,TRBV5-1,13
CASSFSSTGELFF,TGTGCCAGCAGCTTTAGTAGCACCGGGGAGCTGTTTTTT,TRBJ2-2,.,.,TRBV7-3,13
CASSFYGRAGEQYF,TGTGCCAGCAGTTTTTACGGGAGGGCGGGTGAGCAGTACTTC,TRBJ2-7,TRBD2,.,TRBV28,14
CASSSSGQVAKNIQYF,TGTGCCAGCAGCTCCTCGGGACAGGTAGCCAAAAACATTCAGTACTTC,TRBJ2-4,TRBD1,once,TRBV7-8,16
CASSLGSSYEQYF,TGTGCCAGCAGCTTGGGGAGCTCCTACGAGCAGTACTTC,TRBJ2-7,.,.,TRBV5-4,13
CSVVAGANGYTF,TGCAGCGTTGTTGCAGGGGCTAATGGCTACACCTTC,TRBJ1-2,.,.,TRBV29-1,12
CASSFPAGGFGYEQYF,TGTGCCAGCAGCTTCCCTGCGGGGGGGTTTGGCTACGAGCAGTACTTC,TRBJ2-7,TRBD2,.,TRBV11-2,16
CASSILGTHFGNTIYF,TGTGCCAGTAGTATATTGGGGACACACTTTGGAAACACCATATATTTT,TRBJ1-3,.,.,TRBV19,16
CASSFSGVNYEQYF,TGTGCCAGCAGCTTTAGCGGGGTGAATTACGAGCAGTACTTC,TRBJ2-7,TRBD2,.,TRBV7-2,14
CASSPKGRGPAYEQYF,TGTGCCAGCAGCCCGAAAGGGCGGGGGCCGGCGTACGAGCAGTACTTC,TRBJ2-7,.,.,TRBV27,16
CASSQDRGDTEAFF,TGCGCCAGCAGCCAAGATCGCGGCGACACTGAAGCTTTCTTT,TRBJ1-1,.,.,TRBV4-3,14
CASSEGQTTYEQYF,TGTGCCAGCAGTGAGGGACAGACCACCTACGAGCAGTACTTC,TRBJ2-7,TRBD1,.,TRBV6-5,14
CASSLGTGGMKTQYF,TGTGCCAGCAGTCTCGGGACAGGGGGCATGAAGACCCAGTACTTC,TRBJ2-5,TRBD1,.,TRBV27,15